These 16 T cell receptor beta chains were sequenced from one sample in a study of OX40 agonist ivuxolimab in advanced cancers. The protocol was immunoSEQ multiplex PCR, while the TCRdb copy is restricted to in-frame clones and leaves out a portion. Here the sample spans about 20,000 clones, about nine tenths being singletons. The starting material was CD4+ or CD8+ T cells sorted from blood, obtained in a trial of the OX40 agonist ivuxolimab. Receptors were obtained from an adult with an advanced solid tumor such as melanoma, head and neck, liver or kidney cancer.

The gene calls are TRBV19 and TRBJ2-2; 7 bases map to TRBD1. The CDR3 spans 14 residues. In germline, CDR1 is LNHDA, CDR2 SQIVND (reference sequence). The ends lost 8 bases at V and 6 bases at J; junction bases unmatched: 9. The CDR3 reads CASAGQDIPGELFF. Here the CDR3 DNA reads TGTGCCAGTGCTGGACAGGACATCCCCGGGGAGCTGTTTTTT.

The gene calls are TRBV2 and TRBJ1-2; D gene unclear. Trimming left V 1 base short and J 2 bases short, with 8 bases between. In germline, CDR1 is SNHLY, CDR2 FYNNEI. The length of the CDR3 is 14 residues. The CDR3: CASSEVGGNYGYTF. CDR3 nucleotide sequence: TGTGCCAGCAGTGAAGTGGGCGGAAACTATGGCTACACCTTC.

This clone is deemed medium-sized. In DNA, the CDR3 is TGTGCCAGCAGTGGGGGGGGTTACGCTGAAGCTTTCTTT. Residues: CASSGGGYAEAFF. The chain combines TRBV6-5 with TRBJ1-1, with D tentatively TRBD1 (5 bases). The ends were cut back, 5 bases at V and 6 bases at J, with 13 bases in the middle. The length of the CDR3 is 13 residues. CDR1 and CDR2 (germline): MNHEY, SVGAGI.

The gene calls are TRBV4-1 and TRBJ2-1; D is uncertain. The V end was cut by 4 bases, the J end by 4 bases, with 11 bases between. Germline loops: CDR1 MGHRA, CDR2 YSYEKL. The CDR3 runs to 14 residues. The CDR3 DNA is TGCGCCAGCAGCCTTGGCATATCATACAATGAGCAGTTCTTC. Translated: CASSLGISYNEQFF.

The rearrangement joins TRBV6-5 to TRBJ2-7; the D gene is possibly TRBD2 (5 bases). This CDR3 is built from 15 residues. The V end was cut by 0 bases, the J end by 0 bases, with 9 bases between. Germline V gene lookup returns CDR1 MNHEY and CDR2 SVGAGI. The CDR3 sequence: CASSYSRGSSYEQYF. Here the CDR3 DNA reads TGTGCCAGCAGTTACTCTAGAGGGAGCTCCTACGAGCAGTACTTC.

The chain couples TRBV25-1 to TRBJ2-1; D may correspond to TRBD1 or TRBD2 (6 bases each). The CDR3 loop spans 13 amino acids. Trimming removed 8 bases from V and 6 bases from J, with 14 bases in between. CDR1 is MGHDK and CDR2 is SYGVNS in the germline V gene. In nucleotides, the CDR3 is TGTGCCAGCTCACCGGGGGCGAGCAATGAGCAGTTCTTC. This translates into CASSPGASNEQFF.

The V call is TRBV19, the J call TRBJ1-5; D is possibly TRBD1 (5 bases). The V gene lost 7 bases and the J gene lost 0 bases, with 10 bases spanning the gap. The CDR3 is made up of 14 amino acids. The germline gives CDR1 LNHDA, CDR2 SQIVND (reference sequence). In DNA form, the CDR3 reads TGTGCCAGTACCTGGGACTTTAGCAATCAGCCCCAGCATTTT. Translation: CASTWDFSNQPQHF.

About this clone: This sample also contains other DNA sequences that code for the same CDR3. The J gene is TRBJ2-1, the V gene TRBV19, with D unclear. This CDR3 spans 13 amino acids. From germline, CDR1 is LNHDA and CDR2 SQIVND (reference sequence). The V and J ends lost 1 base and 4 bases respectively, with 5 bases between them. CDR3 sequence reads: CASSIGSYNEQFF. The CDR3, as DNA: TGTGCCAGTAGTATAGGGTCGTACAATGAGCAGTTCTTC.

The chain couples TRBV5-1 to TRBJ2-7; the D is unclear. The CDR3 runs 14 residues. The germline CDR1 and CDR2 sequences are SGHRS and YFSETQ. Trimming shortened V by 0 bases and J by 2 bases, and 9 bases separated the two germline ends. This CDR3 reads CASSLGAETYEQYF. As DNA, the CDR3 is TGCGCCAGCAGCTTGGGCGCAGAGACCTACGAGCAGTACTTC.

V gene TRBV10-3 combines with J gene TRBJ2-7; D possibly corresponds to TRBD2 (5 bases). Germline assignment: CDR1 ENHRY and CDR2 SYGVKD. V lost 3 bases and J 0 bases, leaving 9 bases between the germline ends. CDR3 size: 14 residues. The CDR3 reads CAISDPGSSYEQYF. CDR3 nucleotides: TGTGCCATCAGTGACCCGGGAAGCTCCTACGAGCAGTACTTC.

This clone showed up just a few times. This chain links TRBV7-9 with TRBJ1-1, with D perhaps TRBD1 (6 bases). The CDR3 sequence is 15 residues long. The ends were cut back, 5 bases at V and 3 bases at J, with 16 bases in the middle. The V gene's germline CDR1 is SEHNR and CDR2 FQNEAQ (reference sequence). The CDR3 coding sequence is TGTGCCAGCAGCCCCCTCTCAGGGGCAGACACTGAAGCTTTCTTT. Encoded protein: CASSPLSGADTEAFF.

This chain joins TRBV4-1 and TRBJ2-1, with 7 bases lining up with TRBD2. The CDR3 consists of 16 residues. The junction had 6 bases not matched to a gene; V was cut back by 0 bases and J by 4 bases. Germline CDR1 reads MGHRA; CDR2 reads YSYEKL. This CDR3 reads CASSQDAASGYNEQFF. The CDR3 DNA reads TGCGCCAGCAGCCAAGATGCGGCTAGCGGTTACAATGAGCAGTTCTTC.

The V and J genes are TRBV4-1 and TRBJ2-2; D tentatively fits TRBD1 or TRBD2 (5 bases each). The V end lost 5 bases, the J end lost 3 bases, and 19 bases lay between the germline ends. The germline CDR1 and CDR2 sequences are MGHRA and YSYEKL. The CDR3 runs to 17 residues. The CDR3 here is CASSSQYGTTYTGELFF. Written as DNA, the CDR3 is TGCGCCAGCAGCTCACAATACGGGACCACATACACCGGGGAGCTGTTTTTT.

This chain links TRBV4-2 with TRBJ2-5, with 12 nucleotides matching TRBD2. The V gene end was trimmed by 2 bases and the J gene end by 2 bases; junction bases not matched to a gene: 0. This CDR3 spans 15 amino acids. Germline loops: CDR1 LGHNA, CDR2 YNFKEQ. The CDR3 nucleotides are TGTGCCAGCAGCCAACTAGCGGGGGGGCAAGAGACCCAGTACTTC. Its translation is CASSQLAGGQETQYF.

The CDR3 protein is CASSRAPGTVPYEQYF. The CDR3 DNA reads as TGTGCCAGCAGCCGAGCCCCCGGGACGGTACCCTACGAGCAGTACTTC. This chain uses TRBV7-9 with TRBJ2-7; D may match TRBD1 or TRBD2 (5 bases each). This CDR3 is built from 16 residues. Germline CDR1 SEHNR, CDR2 FQNEAQ (reference sequence). The germline V and J ends were trimmed by 5 bases and 2 bases, with 19 bases remaining between them. Together with reference TRBV7-9 and TRBJ2-7, the CDR3 gives the full variable domain: DTGVSQNPRHKITKRGQNVTFRCDPISEHNRLYWYRQTLGQGPEFLTYFQNEAQLEKSRLLSDRFSAERPKGSFSTLEIQRTEQGDSAMYLCASSRAPGTVPYEQYFGPGTRLTVT.

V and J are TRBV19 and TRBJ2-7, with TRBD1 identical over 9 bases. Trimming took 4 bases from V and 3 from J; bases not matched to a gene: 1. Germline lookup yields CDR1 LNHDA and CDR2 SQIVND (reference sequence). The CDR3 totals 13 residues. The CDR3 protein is CASSTGQGYEQYF. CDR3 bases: TGTGCCAGTAGTACGGGACAGGGCTACGAGCAGTACTTC.